The 15 T cell receptor beta chains given below trace back to one sample, sequenced in a study of CD4 T cell repertoires in COVID-19. Using immunoSEQ multiplex PCR, the repertoire was profiled, and TCRdb retains in-frame clones only, with some absent. The sample contains more than 20,000 clones, over 90% of which appear only once. Sequencing was done directly on freshly isolated, uncultured memory T cells. The source material was circulating follicular helper CD4+ T cells (cTfh) from blood, sampled before the COVID-19 pandemic. Every receptor here comes from a human donor who had COVID-19.

The chain joins TRBV19 to TRBJ2-7; TRBD1 matches 9 bases. This CDR3 contains 14 residues. Germline values: CDR1 LNHDA, CDR2 SQIVND (reference sequence). V dropped 3 bases and J dropped 4; count of bases not matched to a gene: 4. In DNA, the CDR3 is TGTGCCAGTAGTATGTGGGACAGGGTATACGAGCAGTACTTC. Amino acid sequence: CASSMWDRVYEQYF.

This rearrangement joins TRBV30 to TRBJ1-2, with D uncertain. V was clipped by 3 bases and J by 9 bases, with 14 bases between them. There are 12 residues in the CDR3. Germline V CDR1 and CDR2: GTSNPN, SVGIG (reference sequence). The CDR3 bases are TGTGCCTGGAGCCAAGGACTGACCCGCTACACCTTC. Amino acid sequence: CAWSQGLTRYTF.

This sequence joins TRBV10-3 and TRBJ1-2; D gene uncertain. CDR3 length: 14 amino acids. V dropped 6 bases and J dropped 8 bases, with 19 bases sitting between them. The germline V gene has CDR1 ENHRY and CDR2 SYGVKD. CDR3 nucleotides: TGTGCCATCAGCGACGGGTTATCCTCGGGAGGCTACACCTTC. It encodes CAISDGLSSGGYTF.

The CDR3: CASSLEGDTEAFF. Written as DNA, the CDR3 is TGTGCCAGCAGCTTAGAGGGGGACACTGAAGCTTTCTTT. V gene TRBV11-1 combines with J gene TRBJ1-1; tentatively, D is TRBD1 (6 bases). Germline V lookup: CDR1 SGHAT, CDR2 FQDESV (reference sequence). This CDR3 has 13 amino acids. Trimming stripped 1 base from V and 3 bases from J, with 6 bases between.

V gene TRBV6-5 combines with J gene TRBJ1-4; the match to TRBD1 covers 7 bases. V was clipped by 6 bases and J by 0 bases; unmatched bases: 4. Germline-derived CDR1 and CDR2 are MNHEY and SVGAGI. CDR3 length: 15 amino acids. CDR3 bases: TGTGCCAGCAGGAGGGGGCGGTCAACTAATGAAAAACTGTTTTTT. Residues: CASRRGRSTNEKLFF.

The chain couples TRBV9 to TRBJ1-2, with TRBD1 matching 8 bases. Trimming cost V 4 bases and J 7 bases; bases outside gene matches: 6. The CDR3 extends over 13 amino acids. Germline lookup yields CDR1 SGDLS and CDR2 YYNGEE. Written as DNA, the CDR3 is TGTGCCAGCAGCTCCGACAGGGGAGCTGGCTACACCTTC. Amino acids: CASSSDRGAGYTF. Looking up the rest from reference TRBV9 and TRBJ1-2 gives the full variable domain: DSGVTQTPKHLITATGQRVTLRCSPRSGDLSVYWYQQSLDQGLQFLIQYYNGEERAKGNILERFSAQQFPDLHSELNLSSLELGDSALYFCASSSDRGAGYTFGSGTRLTVV.

The chain couples TRBV19 to TRBJ1-1; TRBD1 aligns across 7 bases. V shed 7 bases, J shed 1 base, and the junction held 6 bases outside the gene matches. The V gene's germline CDR1 is LNHDA and CDR2 SQIVND (reference sequence). This CDR3 has 14 amino acids. In DNA, the CDR3 is TGTGCCAGTATGTCAGGGGGGACGAACACTGAAGCTTTCTTT. It translates to CASMSGGTNTEAFF.

The chain recombines TRBV9 with TRBJ1-4; the D gene is possibly TRBD1 (5 bases). This CDR3 comprises 15 residues. V gave up 0 bases and J gave up 7 bases, with 13 bases separating them. Germline V gives CDR1 SGDLS, CDR2 YYNGEE. The CDR3 DNA reads as TGTGCCAGCAGCGTAGGGGCAGGGCAGGGTGAAAAACTGTTTTTT. It codes for CASSVGAGQGEKLFF. Looking up the rest from reference TRBV9 and TRBJ1-4 gives the full variable domain: DSGVTQTPKHLITATGQRVTLRCSPRSGDLSVYWYQQSLDQGLQFLIQYYNGEERAKGNILERFSAQQFPDLHSELNLSSLELGDSALYFCASSVGAGQGEKLFFGSGTQLSVL.

The chain recombines TRBV9 with TRBJ2-1, with D possibly matching TRBD1 (5 bases). The germline V gene encodes CDR1 SGDLS and CDR2 YYNGEE. CDR3 length equals 14 residues. The V and J ends lost 7 bases and 10 bases respectively, with 21 bases between them. CDR3 DNA sequence: TGTGCCAGCGGATCTGGGGCCGACGCCAGGGAGCAGTTCTTC. Amino acids: CASGSGADAREQFF.

This clone occurred once. The chain combines TRBV11-3 with TRBJ2-3, with 9 bases lining up with TRBD1. From germline, CDR1 is SGHNT and CDR2 YENEEA. The CDR3 spans 15 residues. Unmatched junction bases numbered 6, after V lost 5 bases and J lost 3 bases. CDR3 sequence: CASSVQGAGTDTQYF. As DNA, the CDR3 is TGTGCCAGCAGCGTACAGGGGGCTGGGACAGATACGCAGTATTTT.

J is TRBJ2-5 and V is TRBV5-1; 8 bases are shared with TRBD2. Germline CDR1 and CDR2: SGHRS and YFSETQ. This CDR3 region has 16 residues. V was clipped by 0 bases and J by 11 bases; unmatched bases: 15. CDR3 bases: TGCGCCAGCAGCTTGGAACTCCTAGCGGGTGGGGGGGAGCAGTACTTC. It translates to CASSLELLAGGGEQYF. The full variable domain, completed using reference TRBV5-1 and TRBJ2-5, is KAGVTQTPRYLIKTRGQQVTLSCSPISGHRSVSWYQQTPGQGLQFLFEYFSETQRNKGNFPGRFSGRQFSNSRSEMNVSTLELGDSALYLCASSLELLAGGGEQYFGPGTRLLVL.

This clone showed up just once. The chain recombines TRBV27 with TRBJ2-1; 7 bases agree with TRBD2. Germline lookup yields CDR1 MNHEY and CDR2 SMNVEV (reference sequence). CDR3 length: 12 residues. V lost 1 base to trimming and J lost 9 bases; unmatched junction nucleotides: 0. CDR3 sequence reads: CASSLWEGEQFF. The CDR3 coding sequence is TGTGCCAGCAGTTTATGGGAGGGTGAGCAGTTCTTC.

In DNA, the CDR3 is TGTGCCAGCTCACCACCCTGGGGGGTCAAAAAAATCAACACTGAAGCTTTCTTT. It specifies CASSPPWGVKKINTEAFF. The V and J genes are TRBV18 and TRBJ1-1; tentative D call: TRBD1 (5 bases). The V gene lost 0 bases and the J gene lost 2 bases, with 19 bases spanning the gap. Germline CDR1 and CDR2: KGHSH and LQKENI. CDR3 size: 18 residues. The whole variable domain, remainder taken from reference TRBV18 and TRBJ1-1, is NAGVMQNPRHLVRRRGQEARLRCSPMKGHSHVYWYRQLPEEGLKFMVYLQKENIIDESGMPKERFSAEFPKEGPSILRIQQVVRGDSAAYFCASSPPWGVKKINTEAFFGQGTRLTVV.

The CDR3 DNA sequence: TGTGCCAGCAGCTCACAAGAGACCCAGTACTTC. Its protein product is CASSSQETQYF. The rearrangement uses TRBV7-6 and TRBJ2-5; D call uncertain. CDR1 and CDR2 from the germline V gene are SGHVS and FNYEAQ. This CDR3 region has 11 residues. Trimming cost V 4 bases and J 2 bases, with 2 bases left between them. Looking up the rest from reference TRBV7-6 and TRBJ2-5 gives the full variable domain: GAGVSQSPRYKVTKRGQDVALRCDPISGHVSLYWYRQALGQGPEFLTYFNYEAQQDKSGLPNDRFSAERPEGSISTLTIQRTEQRDSAMYRCASSSQETQYFGPGTRLLVL.

This clone came up once. This chain links TRBV28 with TRBJ2-3, with unresolved D. Trimming took 4 bases from V and 1 from J, leaving 9 bases between them. The germline V gene has CDR1 MDHEN and CDR2 SYDVKM. The CDR3 runs 14 residues. In nucleotides, the CDR3 is TGTGCCAGCAGTTCACTACTACGCACAGATACGCAGTATTTT. Translated: CASSSLLRTDTQYF.